These 16 T cell receptor beta chains were all obtained from the same sample, sequenced in a study of memory CD4+ T cells and cytomegalovirus serostatus. Single viable CD3+CD4+CD8-CD45RO+ cells were sorted as the memory CD4+ T cells. The method was immunoSEQ multiplex PCR; TCRdb's version includes in-frame clones alone and lacks a portion of them. The profile covers 84,000 or so clones, with 75% to 90% appearing a single time and around 0.73% taken by the ten largest. Sequenced: memory CD4+ T cells from blood. The source is an adult in good health and CMV-seronegative.

The rearrangement uses TRBV6-1 and TRBJ1-1; D is possibly TRBD1 (6 bases). V was pared by 4 bases and J by 0 bases, with 21 bases between. The CDR3 has 18 amino acids. Germline CDR1 MNHNS, CDR2 SASEGT. CDR3 nucleotide sequence: TGTGCCAGCAGTGCCTTGAGGGGGGCATCTCGCATGAACACTGAAGCTTTCTTT. Protein sequence: CASSALRGASRMNTEAFF.

CDR3: CASSRGTVNTEAFF. The DNA of the CDR3 is TGTGCCAGCAGCCGAGGGACAGTAAACACTGAAGCTTTCTTT. The chain joins TRBV7-3 to TRBJ1-1; 7 positions agree with TRBD1. CDR3 length: 14 amino acids. Losses at the gene ends were 5 bases for V and 2 bases for J; bases not matched to a gene: 5. Germline CDR1 reads SGHTA; CDR2 reads FQGTGA.

The rearrangement joins TRBV18 to TRBJ1-2, with D uncertain. Germline V gene lookup returns CDR1 KGHSH and CDR2 LQKENI. V lost 2 bases, J lost 9 bases, and 22 bases lay in between. This CDR3 has 16 amino acids. CDR3 coding DNA: TGTGCCAGCTCACCAAACGACGGGTTCAGTGTGAGAAGCTACACCTTC. Protein: CASSPNDGFSVRSYTF.

This clone was seen once. The CDR3 coding sequence is TGTGCCAGCAGCCGGGACAGGGGATATGAAAAACTGTTTTTT. It yields the protein CASSRDRGYEKLFF. The V gene is TRBV7-2, the J gene TRBJ1-4, with 10 bases identical to TRBD1. The J segment lost 6 bases and the V segment lost 5 bases, leaving 3 bases of the junction unmatched. CDR1 SGHTA and CDR2 FQGNSA come from the germline V gene. This CDR3 contains 14 residues. The full variable domain, completed using reference TRBV7-2 and TRBJ1-4, is GAGVSQSPSNKVTEKGKDVELRCDPISGHTALYWYRQSLGQGLEFLIYFQGNSAPDKSGLPSDRFSAERTGGSVSTLTIQRTQQEDSAVYLCASSRDRGYEKLFFGSGTQLSVL.

The chain is built from TRBV6-6 and TRBJ2-1; D perhaps matches TRBD1 (5 bases). From germline, CDR1 is MNHNY and CDR2 SVGAGI (reference sequence). The V and J ends lost 10 bases and 7 bases respectively, with 14 bases between them. The length of the CDR3 is 12 residues. CDR3 loop: CATSTQGNEQFF. The CDR3 DNA is TGTGCCACCTCTACGCAGGGTAATGAGCAGTTCTTC.

This chain links TRBV5-1 with TRBJ2-5, with D unresolved. V lost 0 bases to trimming and J lost 4 bases, with 16 bases between them. This CDR3 has 16 residues. Germline V gene data show CDR1 as SGHRS and CDR2 as YFSETQ. This CDR3 reads CASSLADSQVGETQYF. The CDR3 coding sequence is TGCGCCAGCAGCTTGGCCGACTCCCAGGTAGGAGAGACCCAGTACTTC.

This clone came up a few times. The chain carries TRBV19 and TRBJ1-1, with TRBD1 matching over 8 bases. This CDR3 has 16 residues. The J segment lost 2 bases and the V segment lost 6 bases, leaving 11 bases of the junction unmatched. The V gene's germline CDR1 is LNHDA and CDR2 SQIVND (reference sequence). The CDR3 nucleotides read TGTGCCAGTAGGCGAGACAGGGGAAGGGGAAACACTGAAGCTTTCTTT. Its protein product is CASRRDRGRGNTEAFF.

This chain joins TRBV5-6 and TRBJ1-6; a weak D match, TRBD1 (5 bases). CDR1 and CDR2 from the germline V gene are SGHDT and YYEEEE. The CDR3 has 18 residues. V was clipped by 4 bases and J by 2 bases, with 19 bases between them. The CDR3 sequence is CASSLTARDGAYNSPLHF. Here the CDR3 DNA reads TGTGCCAGCAGCCTAACAGCCCGGGACGGAGCCTATAATTCACCCCTCCACTTT.

About this clone itself: One junction end disagrees with the germline gene, perhaps due to a read error. The rearrangement links TRBV11-2 to TRBJ1-1; D is unresolved. CDR3 length equals 12 residues. Germline V gives CDR1 SGHAT, CDR2 FQNNGV. The CDR3 sequence: CASSLDFTEAFF. CDR3 DNA: TGTGCCAGCAGCCTAGATTTCACTGAAGCTTTCTTT. The full variable domain, rest sourced from reference TRBV11-2 and TRBJ1-1, is EAGVAQSPRYKIIEKRQSVAFWCNPISGHATLYWYQQILGQGPKLLIQFQNNGVVDDSQLPKDRFSAERLKGVDSTLKIQPAKLEDSAVYLCASSLDFTEAFFGQGTRLTVV.

This chain connects TRBV7-2 to TRBJ1-5, with D perhaps matching TRBD1 (5 bases). Germline V gene lookup returns CDR1 SGHTA and CDR2 FQGNSA. The CDR3 spans 15 residues. Deletions cut 4 bases from V and 1 base from J, with 11 bases between. The CDR3 reads CASSWTRDSNQPQHF. The CDR3 DNA sequence: TGTGCCAGCAGCTGGACCCGGGACAGCAATCAGCCCCAGCATTTT.

This clone came up once. CDR3 in DNA: TGTGCCAGCAGTCTTACCACAGATGGCTACACCTTC. This sequence encodes CASSLTTDGYTF. The chain recombines TRBV28 with TRBJ1-2; D uncertain. Per the germline V gene, CDR1 is MDHEN and CDR2 is SYDVKM. The CDR3 consists of 12 residues. Trimming removed 5 bases at V and 6 bases at J, with 10 bases between.

The count of this clone is one. The chain recombines TRBV5-1 with TRBJ1-5; D is unresolved. The CDR3 runs 14 residues. Germline CDR1 reads SGHRS; CDR2 reads YFSETQ. V lost 0 bases and J lost 7, with 11 bases in between. The CDR3 protein is CASSLDPAGQPQHF. The DNA of the CDR3 is TGCGCCAGCAGCTTGGACCCTGCAGGACAGCCCCAGCATTTT.

Only one count was recorded for this clone. The gene calls are TRBV6-5 and TRBJ1-5, with a weak D call TRBD1 (6 bases). Looked up from germline, CDR1 is MNHEY and CDR2 is SVGAGI. This CDR3 has 16 residues. With 4 bases removed from V and 4 bases from J, the gap between germline ends came to 17 bases. The DNA of the CDR3 is TGTGCCAGCAGTTCCCGGGGGAGGGGGACTAATCAGCCCCAGCATTTT. This translates into CASSSRGRGTNQPQHF.

The chain uses TRBV5-6 and TRBJ2-5, with TRBD2 as a possible D gene (5 bases). The V gene lost 0 bases and the J gene lost 5 bases, with 8 bases spanning the gap. Germline V lookup: CDR1 SGHDT, CDR2 YYEEEE. The CDR3 is 13 amino acids. The CDR3 DNA follows: TGTGCCAGCAGCTTGGACCGGGGTGAGACCCAGTACTTC. Translating it yields CASSLDRGETQYF.

This clone came up many times. The chain uses TRBV2 and TRBJ1-1; unclear D gene. Trimming shortened V by 11 bases and J by 5 bases, and 18 bases separated the two germline ends. The CDR3 is 13 residues long. The germline V gene has CDR1 SNHLY and CDR2 FYNNEI. CDR3 sequence (DNA): TGTGCCGTAGGGTCCCTAAAGGGAACTGAAGCTTTCTTT. Translation: CAVGSLKGTEAFF. Combining the CDR3 with reference TRBV2 and TRBJ1-1 gives the whole variable domain EPEVTQTPSHQVTQMGQEVILRCVPISNHLYFYWYRQILGQKVEFLVSFYNNEISEKSEIFDDQFSVERPDGSNFTLKIRSTKLEDSAMYFCAVGSLKGTEAFFGQGTRLTVV.

Here the CDR3 DNA reads TGTGCCAGCAGCTTGAAACAGGGGAACACCGGGGAGCTGTTTTTT. Translating it yields CASSLKQGNTGELFF. The chain combines TRBV5-4 with TRBJ2-2; perhaps TRBD1 as D (6 bases). Germline loops: CDR1 SGHNT, CDR2 YYREEE (reference sequence). The V gene lost 1 base and the J gene lost 1 base, with 8 bases spanning the gap. This CDR3 region has 15 residues. Full variable domain (remainder filled in from reference TRBV5-4 and TRBJ2-2): ETGVTQSPTHLIKTRGQQVTLRCSSQSGHNTVSWYQQALGQGPQFIFQYYREEENGRGNFPPRFSGLQFPNYSSELNVNALELDDSALYLCASSLKQGNTGELFFGEGSRLTVL.